This T cell receptor (beta chain) is drawn from a study of cytomegalovirus exposure and HLA in healthy donors. On this clone itself: Its target is not known. A read error may produce the germline difference seen at one junction end.

CDR1 is SGHRS, CDR2 YFSETQ, per germline. This CDR3 comprises 13 residues. 60 Vbeta and 13 Jbeta primers were used in PCR. This table comes from immunoSEQ multiplex PCR, and its TCRdb copy is limited to in-frame clones, with some not included. This table holds some 62,000 clones. Study-wide findings and caveats: The authors enumerated some 170 TCR beta chains as linked to cytomegalovirus. TCR beta V segments were, for the most part, productive about 87% or about 30% of the time in an earlier analysis. Among TCR sequences, most were rare, though some public TCRs appeared in many donors. Roughly uniform sequencing depth across donors was assumed, possibly incorrectly.

The chain has TRBV5-1 and TRBJ2-3; D call uncertain. The specimen was PBMCs. This clonotype originated in a man aged 30 to 39 in good health and CMV-seropositive. The CDR3 loop is CASSSTAADKQYF. The CDR3 nucleotides are TGCGCCAGCAGCTCCACGGCGGCAGATAAGCAGTATTTT.